This T cell receptor (beta chain) originates from a study of cytomegalovirus exposure and HLA in healthy donors. The V gene's germline CDR1 is LGHNA and CDR2 YSLEER. The ends lost 4 bases at V and 0 bases at J; junction bases unmatched: 7. The CDR3 runs 16 residues. The PCR had 60 Vbeta and 13 Jbeta primers. Generated by immunoSEQ multiplex PCR, the TCRdb table keeps only in-frame clones and is missing some. Here the sample spans 200,000 or so clones, nearly 80% being singletons. Study observations and caveats: In a later analysis, a genetic analysis reported fewer productive-TCR N-insertions in an Asian-associated ancestry cluster than the cohort average.

As concerns this clone: Its antigen is not identified.

The chain uses TRBV4-3 and TRBJ1-1, with TRBD1 matching 8 bases. This TCR came from a man aged 18 to 35 in good health and CMV-seronegative. Sequencing was performed on PBMCs. In DNA, the CDR3 is TGCGCCAGCAGCCCAGACAGGGGAACGATGAACACTGAAGCTTTCTTT. It specifies CASSPDRGTMNTEAFF.